The entry below gives a single T cell receptor beta chain sequence along with its context. Its antigen is unidentified. The primer mix had 60 Vbeta and 13 Jbeta primers. The method was immunoSEQ multiplex PCR; TCRdb's version includes in-frame clones alone and lacks a portion of them. This sample has 110,000 to 150,000 clones; about four fifths occur once, and the top ten carry 4.1%. The donors (healthy individuals) were bone marrow donors. The sample comes from a study of cytomegalovirus exposure and HLA in healthy donors. Regarding the study as a whole: A likely sequencing artifact accounted for one observed cluster of highly shared sequence variants. Segments of the TCR beta V type were, in most cases, productive about 87% or about 30% of the time in an earlier analysis. A later analysis appeared to link common viral pathogens to several of the most significant clusters.

CDR1 SGHRS and CDR2 YFSETQ come from the germline V gene. V was clipped by 4 bases and J by 7 bases; unmatched bases: 6. The CDR3 has 16 residues. The chain has TRBV5-1 and TRBJ2-3; 16 positions match TRBD2. The sequenced sample consisted of PBMCs. The origin of this receptor is a man aged 40-50 years in good health and CMV-seropositive. The DNA for the CDR3 is TGCGCCAGCAGCAAGGGACTAGCGGGGGGGGAGTATACGCAGTATTTT. This translates into CASSKGLAGGEYTQYF.